This TCR beta chain was identified in a study of spatial heterogeneity in lung cancer. All TCR cDNA molecules were individually tagged with a unique molecular identifier. TCRdb reprocessed the 5' RACE reads with MiXCR, giving one entry per CDR3 protein. In the table there are nearly 4,500 distinct CDR3 sequences, 20% to 25% of which are singletons. This clonotype has at least ten counts. The germline V gene encodes CDR1 SGHNT and CDR2 YYREEE (reference sequence). The CDR3 sequence is 16 residues long. V shed 4 bases, J shed 7 bases, and the junction held 10 bases outside the gene matches. Time point denoted: sample taken at primary tumor resection. The sequenced material consisted of unsorted whole RNA from tumor, nontumor lung or frozen PBMC. The donor population consisted of 72 patients with untreated, early-stage non-small cell lung cancer.

This receptor was identified in a female donor with early-stage non-small cell lung cancer. The V call is TRBV5-4, the J call TRBJ2-1; 11 bases agree with TRBD1. The material was normal lung tissue next to the tumor, obtained at surgery. CDR3 bases: TGTGCCAGCAGCGTATCCGGGACAGGGGGAAAGAATGAGCAGTTCTTC. Its translation is CASSVSGTGGKNEQFF.